The sequence of this TCR beta chain was determined in a study of early T cells in non-severe SARS-CoV-2 infection (dated by TCRdb to about 2021). With regard to the full study: Because TCR sequencing relied on bulk RNA taken from unsorted whole blood, pairing of alpha and beta chains was not possible. Study-level results and caveats: VDJdb matching was skewed toward anti-spike CD8 responses and likely underestimated virus-specific expansions, missing private and CD4 specificities.

The study was a case-control design nested within a healthcare worker cohort in London, UK, with weekly nasopharyngeal swab PCR tests and blood sampling. Healthcare workers were recruited during the week of the UK lockdown, between 23 and 31 March 2020, and followed weekly for up to 16 weeks. With respect to this clonotype: There is no known antigen for this receptor. The sample holds no much larger clone one base away, and base qualities are not on file.

Based on the germline V gene, the CDR1 and CDR2 sequences are SNHLY and FYNNEI. The junction shows trimming of 6 bases on V and 2 bases on J, and the gene matches do not reach 19 bases of it. Including the terminal cysteine and phenylalanine, the CDR3 comprises 20 residues. CDR3 DNA only is kept here, 60 bases in frame from base 1. The library was prepared using 5' RACE. The sample was run on a NextSeq 500. To correct for sequencing error and PCR bias, the TCR library protocol tagged individual cDNA molecules with unique molecular identifiers. Both TCR alpha and beta chains were sequenced, and tight co-correlation was observed between alpha and beta sequence abundances in each sample. In the paper's pipeline: V gene, J gene and CDR3 annotation of TCR sequences was performed with Decombinator V4. Expanded TCRs were defined as changing significantly between any two time points under a Poisson model with p below 0.0001. TCR abundances were normalised to the total number of TCRs sequenced per sample and expressed as counts per million. TRAV1-2 paired with TRAJ12, TRAJ20 or TRAJ33 defined MAIT TCRs, while TRAV10 paired with TRAJ18 defined iNKT TCRs. VDJdb, accessed 1 November 2021, was searched for CMV, EBV and SARS-CoV-2 annotated TCRs, with TCRs annotated for multiple antigens excluded. TCRdb trimmed public reads at Q25 via fastp, called clones via MiXCR and kept in-frame beta chains. A single entry per CDR3 protein holds the most common genes and DNA from its merged rows. For this entry, the V and J calls and clone size follow TCRdb and not the study's own pipeline. The sample table shows roughly 70,000 distinct CDR3 sequences, and roughly 18% are seen once. Of the sample, 8% to 10% falls within the top ten clones.

The TCR originated in an adult who was a healthcare worker with PCR-confirmed SARS-CoV-2 infection or an uninfected control (not recorded which). The sample consisted of whole blood, taken at baseline. The sequence is built from TRBV2 and TRBJ2-3, and TRBD2 aligns with 11 junction nucleotides. Here the CDR3 is given as CASRLRTPLTSGGLTDTQYF. The DNA sequence follows: TGTGCCAGCAGACTCAGGACCCCCCTAACTAGCGGGGGACTCACAGATACGCAGTATTTT.